One and the same sample provided the 31 T cell receptor beta chains below, sequenced in a study of blood T cell repertoires in COVID-19. Assay: immunoSEQ multiplex PCR; the TCRdb copy retains only in-frame clones and omits some. The data contain 250,000 or so clones, 88% of them singletons. Specimen: peripheral blood. These receptors were taken from a woman aged 25 to 39 with acute or convalescent COVID-19.

The CDR3: CASRLAYEQYF. The CDR3 DNA follows: TGCGCCAGCAGACTCGCCTACGAGCAGTACTTC. The chain employs TRBV5-1 and TRBJ2-7; D is unresolved. CDR1 and CDR2 from the germline V gene are SGHRS and YFSETQ. Trimming left V 5 bases short and J 2 bases short, with 5 bases between. The CDR3 length is 11 residues.

This chain connects TRBV19 to TRBJ2-1; TRBD2 matches at 12 bases. Trimming removed 6 bases from V and 6 bases from J; junction bases left unmatched: 3. The length of the CDR3 is 14 residues. Germline V gene lookup returns CDR1 LNHDA and CDR2 SQIVND (reference sequence). The CDR3 here is CASSASGRGNEQFF. For the CDR3, the DNA is TGTGCCAGTAGCGCTAGCGGGAGGGGCAATGAGCAGTTCTTC.

V and J are TRBV6-2 or TRBV6-3 and TRBJ2-1, with TRBD2 identical over 9 bases. Germline values: CDR1 MNHEY, CDR2 SVGEGT. V shed 0 bases, J shed 4 bases, and the junction held 1 base outside the gene matches. CDR3 length equals 15 residues. CDR3 nucleotides: TGTGCCAGCAGTTACTCTAGCGGGGGTTACAATGAGCAGTTCTTC. Amino acids: CASSYSSGGYNEQFF.

This chain uses TRBV5-4 with TRBJ2-7; 11 bases match TRBD1. There are 15 residues in the CDR3. V was clipped by 4 bases and J by 5 bases; unmatched bases: 8. The V gene's germline CDR1 is SGHNT and CDR2 YYREEE (reference sequence). CDR3 protein: CASSPVGTGGDEQYF. For the CDR3, the DNA is TGTGCCAGCAGCCCGGTGGGGACAGGGGGAGACGAGCAGTACTTC.

The V call is TRBV6-2 or TRBV6-3, the J call TRBJ2-1; 9 bases fit TRBD1. The CDR3 runs 19 residues. With 2 bases clipped from V and 5 bases from J, the junction kept 16 bases outside the gene matches. Per the germline V gene, CDR1 is MNHEY and CDR2 is SVGEGT. CDR3 loop: CASSYPGTGTRRVHNEQFF. CDR3 DNA: TGTGCCAGCAGTTACCCCGGGACAGGGACCCGTAGGGTCCACAATGAGCAGTTCTTC.

Worth noting for this clone: Compared with germline, one end of the junction differs, possibly owing to a read error. The gene calls are TRBV20-1 and TRBJ2-5; D possibly corresponds to TRBD2 (6 bases). This CDR3 comprises 11 residues. CDR1 and CDR2 (germline): DFQATT, SNEGSKA (reference sequence). DNA of the CDR3: TGCACGGCGGGGAGCGAAGAGGCCCAGTACTTC. Translated, it gives CTAGSEEAQYF.

This sequence joins TRBV7-8 and TRBJ1-1, with D unresolved. V dropped 7 bases and J dropped 4 bases, with 19 bases sitting between them. In germline, CDR1 is SGHVS, CDR2 FQNEAQ. CDR3 length equals 15 residues. The CDR3 loop is CASITRRAARTEAFF. The CDR3 DNA reads TGTGCCAGCATAACTCGGAGGGCGGCGCGCACTGAAGCTTTCTTT. Filled out from reference TRBV7-8 and TRBJ1-1, the complete variable domain reads GAGVSQSPRYKVAKRGQDVALRCDPISGHVSLFWYQQALGQGPEFLTYFQNEAQLDKSGLPSDRFFAERPEGSVSTLKIQRTQQEDSAVYLCASITRRAARTEAFFGQGTRLTVV.

The CDR3 DNA sequence: TGTGCCAGCAACGCCGTCAACAGGGGCTACGAGCAGTACTTC. As protein: CASNAVNRGYEQYF. The chain links TRBV11-2 to TRBJ2-7, with 7 bases fitting TRBD1. The CDR3 runs to 14 residues. Germline V gives CDR1 SGHAT, CDR2 FQNNGV. The V segment lost 7 bases and the J segment 3 bases; nucleotides outside the gene matches: 9.

V gene TRBV5-4 combines with J gene TRBJ2-3; 10 bases align to TRBD2. The trim removed 1 base at V and 3 bases at J, leaving 8 bases unmatched. The germline V gene encodes CDR1 SGHNT and CDR2 YYREEE (reference sequence). This CDR3 spans 17 amino acids. The CDR3 DNA reads TGTGCCAGCAGCTTGTTGGCGGGACTAGCGATGACAGATACGCAGTATTTT. Encoded protein: CASSLLAGLAMTDTQYF.

This clone came up once. This chain joins TRBV30 and TRBJ2-2; 8 nucleotides align to TRBD1. The V gene's germline CDR1 is GTSNPN and CDR2 SVGIG (reference sequence). The CDR3 is 15 amino acids. V dropped 2 bases and J dropped 7; count of bases not matched to a gene: 9. CDR3 loop: CAWSLGQGFNGELFF. The CDR3 coding sequence is TGTGCCTGGAGTCTCGGACAGGGCTTCAACGGGGAGCTGTTTTTT.

The V gene is TRBV4-1, the J gene TRBJ1-1; a possible D gene is TRBD1 (5 bases). Germline CDR1 reads MGHRA; CDR2 reads YSYEKL. V dropped 4 bases and J dropped 3 bases, with 9 bases sitting between them. The CDR3 length is 13 residues. This CDR3 is CASSPGVDTEAFF. For the CDR3, the DNA is TGCGCCAGCAGCCCGGGGGTGGACACTGAAGCTTTCTTT.

The chain joins TRBV14 to TRBJ1-4; 7 bases agree with TRBD1. V shed 4 bases, J shed 7 bases, and the junction held 3 bases outside the gene matches. The CDR3 totals 13 residues. Germline CDR1 is SGHDN and CDR2 is FVKESK. DNA of the CDR3: TGTGCCAGCAGCCGAGACAGGGTTGAAAAACTGTTTTTT. Its translation: CASSRDRVEKLFF.

This clone occurred once. This rearrangement joins TRBV13 to TRBJ2-2; 9 nucleotides match TRBD1. V dropped 5 bases and J dropped 3; count of bases not matched to a gene: 7. There are 16 residues in the CDR3. Germline V lookup: CDR1 PRHDT, CDR2 FYEKMQ (reference sequence). The CDR3 sequence is CASSENRGQDTGELFF. The CDR3 nucleotides are TGTGCCAGCAGCGAAAACAGGGGGCAGGACACCGGGGAGCTGTTTTTT. Full variable domain (rest looked up from reference TRBV13 and TRBJ2-2): AAGVIQSPRHLIKEKRETATLKCYPIPRHDTVYWYQQGPGQDPQFLISFYEKMQSDKGSIPDRFSAQQFSDYHSELNMSSLELGDSALYFCASSENRGQDTGELFFGEGSRLTVL.

CDR3 amino acids: CASSEAGGTGYNSPLHF. For the CDR3, the DNA is TGTGCCAGCAGTGAAGCGGGCGGGACAGGTTATAATTCACCCCTCCACTTT. The rearrangement joins TRBV2 to TRBJ1-6; 8 bases fit TRBD1. V lost 0 bases and J lost 4; bases outside the gene matches: 5. Germline CDR1 and CDR2: SNHLY and FYNNEI. The CDR3 has 17 residues.

The chain is built from TRBV20-1 and TRBJ1-2; D possibly corresponds to TRBD1 (5 bases). V dropped 6 bases and J dropped 6 bases, with 8 bases sitting between them. Germline V gene lookup returns CDR1 DFQATT and CDR2 SNEGSKA (reference sequence). CDR3 length equals 10 residues. This CDR3 is CSALGDGYTF. As DNA, the CDR3 is TGCAGTGCCCTAGGGGATGGCTACACCTTC.

This rearrangement joins TRBV19 to TRBJ2-5; TRBD1 is a possible D gene (5 bases). This CDR3 comprises 15 residues. Germline V gene data show CDR1 as LNHDA and CDR2 as SQIVND (reference sequence). The V gene lost 1 base and the J gene lost 1 base, with 10 bases spanning the gap. DNA of the CDR3: TGTGCCAGTAGTATAGGTTCAGGGTTCCAAGAGACCCAGTACTTC. The encoded protein is CASSIGSGFQETQYF.

The J gene is TRBJ2-1, the V gene TRBV5-1, with 8 bases lining up with TRBD1. The V and J ends lost 0 bases and 7 bases, in that order; junction bases with no gene match: 3. Germline CDR1 SGHRS, CDR2 YFSETQ. The CDR3 loop spans 14 amino acids. The DNA for the CDR3 is TGCGCCAGCAGCTTGGATCGGACAGGGAATGAGCAGTTCTTC. As protein: CASSLDRTGNEQFF.

This clone was found a few times. This chain links TRBV18 with TRBJ2-1; a weak D match, TRBD2 (6 bases). V was pared by 2 bases and J by 2 bases, with 13 bases between. The germline V gene has CDR1 KGHSH and CDR2 LQKENI. This CDR3 comprises 16 residues. This CDR3 is CASSPSDLATYNEQFF. The DNA of the CDR3 is TGTGCCAGCTCACCAAGCGACCTAGCGACCTACAATGAGCAGTTCTTC.

The chain carries TRBV19 and TRBJ2-7; 7 bases are shared with TRBD2. Losses at the gene ends were 1 base for V and 0 bases for J; bases not matched to a gene: 3. This CDR3 spans 15 amino acids. CDR1 is LNHDA, CDR2 SQIVND, per germline (reference sequence). The DNA of the CDR3 is TGTGCCAGTAGTATAGGCCCTAGCGGCTCCTACGAGCAGTACTTC. Amino acid sequence: CASSIGPSGSYEQYF.

The chain is built from TRBV7-9 and TRBJ2-5; D possibly corresponds to TRBD1 (6 bases). V lost 5 bases, J lost 2 bases, and 12 bases lay in between. The germline CDR1 and CDR2 sequences are SEHNR and FQNEAQ (reference sequence). The CDR3 consists of 14 residues. The DNA of the CDR3 is TGTGCCAGCAGCCCCCCGGGACAACAAGAGACCCAGTACTTC. Translating it yields CASSPPGQQETQYF.

V gene TRBV4-3 combines with J gene TRBJ2-1, with a possible D match to TRBD2 (5 bases). Trimming stripped 0 bases from V and 1 base from J, with 7 bases between. The CDR3 runs to 15 residues. Germline V CDR1 and CDR2: LGHNA, YSLEER. Here the CDR3 reads CASSQDGGSYNEQFF. The DNA for the CDR3 is TGCGCCAGCAGCCAAGATGGCGGGTCCTACAATGAGCAGTTCTTC.

This clone was seen more than once but under ten times. The J gene is TRBJ1-1, the V gene TRBV19; no definite D call. CDR1 is LNHDA and CDR2 is SQIVND in the germline V gene (reference sequence). The CDR3 has 13 residues. V was pared by 6 bases and J by 0 bases, with 8 bases between. In DNA, the CDR3 is TGTGCCAGTAGCAAGGGAGTGAACACTGAAGCTTTCTTT. Its translation: CASSKGVNTEAFF.

This chain links TRBV3-1 (or the pseudogene TRBV3-2) with TRBJ2-1; TRBD2 matches at 10 bases. Trimming removed 1 base from V and 6 bases from J; junction bases left unmatched: 6. The germline V gene has CDR1 LGHDT and CDR2 YNNKEL (reference sequence). The CDR3 contains 16 residues. CDR3 residues: CASSQVSLAGVNEQFF. CDR3 DNA sequence: TGTGCCAGCAGCCAAGTGAGTCTAGCGGGAGTCAATGAGCAGTTCTTC.

The genes are TRBV30 and TRBJ1-3; tentative D call: TRBD1 (6 bases). Between the trimmed V and J ends, which lost 0 bases and 3 bases, there was a span of 12 bases. The germline gives CDR1 GTSNPN, CDR2 SVGIG (reference sequence). The CDR3 covers 15 residues. For the CDR3, the DNA is TGTGCCTGGAGTGTCCGGGGGGCCAGTGGAAACACCATATATTTT. It translates to CAWSVRGASGNTIYF.

The chain couples TRBV19 to TRBJ2-7, with a weak D call TRBD1 (5 bases). This CDR3 is built from 14 residues. Trimming took off 2 bases at V and 3 bases at J, with 11 bases between the two ends. Germline assignment: CDR1 LNHDA and CDR2 SQIVND (reference sequence). The CDR3 reads CASSISWTHYEQYF. The CDR3 DNA follows: TGTGCCAGTAGTATAAGTTGGACACACTACGAGCAGTACTTC. The full variable domain, with the rest looked up from reference TRBV19 and TRBJ2-7, is DGGITQSPKYLFRKEGQNVTLSCEQNLNHDAMYWYRQDPGQGLRLIYYSQIVNDFQKGDIAEGYSVSREKKESFPLTVTSAQKNPTAFYLCASSISWTHYEQYFGPGTRLTVT.

V gene TRBV6-6 combines with J gene TRBJ1-2, with 7 bases that match TRBD1. Germline CDR1 is MNHNY and CDR2 is SVGAGI (reference sequence). The CDR3 has 14 residues. Germline trimming cut 0 bases from V and 3 bases from J; bases unmatched to any gene: 1. CDR3 DNA sequence: TGTGCCAGCAGTTACTCGGGACAGTACTATGGCTACACCTTC. Encoded protein: CASSYSGQYYGYTF.

The chain employs TRBV7-2 and TRBJ1-2, with D possibly TRBD1 on 5 matching bases. V was clipped by 0 bases and J by 6 bases, with 11 bases between them. This CDR3 spans 14 amino acids. Germline loops: CDR1 SGHTA, CDR2 FQGNSA. The chain's CDR3 is CASSLAGGTNGYTF. CDR3 coding DNA: TGTGCCAGCAGCTTAGCGGGGGGAACAAATGGCTACACCTTC.

The gene calls are TRBV30 and TRBJ1-3; D not resolved. Between the trimmed V and J ends, which lost 5 bases and 8 bases, there was a span of 13 bases. Germline V lookup: CDR1 GTSNPN, CDR2 SVGIG (reference sequence). The CDR3 contains 12 residues. CDR3 in DNA: TGTGCCTGGGGCCATACGAGGGACACCATATATTTT. Its protein is CAWGHTRDTIYF. Supplemented by reference TRBV30 and TRBJ1-3, the full variable domain reads SQTIHQWPATLVQPVGSPLSLECTVEGTSNPNLYWYRQAAGRGLQLLFYSVGIGQISSEVPQNLSASRPQDRQFILSSKKLLLSDSGFYLCAWGHTRDTIYFGEGSWLTVV.

This clone was found once. The rearrangement links TRBV6-2 or TRBV6-3 to TRBJ2-5, with 11 bases that match TRBD2. CDR3 length: 14 residues. Germline V gene lookup returns CDR1 MNHEY and CDR2 SVGEGT. Trimming cost V 4 bases and J 4 bases; bases outside gene matches: 2. The CDR3 loop reads CASSFSGRGETQYF. CDR3 in DNA: TGTGCCAGCAGTTTTAGCGGGAGGGGAGAGACCCAGTACTTC.

The CDR3 here is CASRWREGRGRPVAGELFF. The CDR3 nucleotides read TGTGCCAGTAGGTGGCGGGAGGGCCGGGGTAGGCCTGTAGCCGGGGAGCTGTTTTTT. The chain joins TRBV19 to TRBJ2-2; 9 bases align to TRBD2. Germline V CDR1 and CDR2: LNHDA, SQIVND (reference sequence). There are 19 residues in the CDR3. J lost 6 bases, V lost 6 bases, and 20 bases had no gene match.

The V gene is TRBV18, the J gene TRBJ2-7; D is possibly TRBD2 (5 bases). The germline V gene encodes CDR1 KGHSH and CDR2 LQKENI. The CDR3 runs 15 residues. Trimming took 1 base from V and 6 from J, leaving 16 bases between them. The CDR3 loop is CASSPRRGQEGEQYF. The CDR3 nucleotides are TGTGCCAGCTCACCACGGCGAGGGCAGGAAGGCGAGCAGTACTTC.